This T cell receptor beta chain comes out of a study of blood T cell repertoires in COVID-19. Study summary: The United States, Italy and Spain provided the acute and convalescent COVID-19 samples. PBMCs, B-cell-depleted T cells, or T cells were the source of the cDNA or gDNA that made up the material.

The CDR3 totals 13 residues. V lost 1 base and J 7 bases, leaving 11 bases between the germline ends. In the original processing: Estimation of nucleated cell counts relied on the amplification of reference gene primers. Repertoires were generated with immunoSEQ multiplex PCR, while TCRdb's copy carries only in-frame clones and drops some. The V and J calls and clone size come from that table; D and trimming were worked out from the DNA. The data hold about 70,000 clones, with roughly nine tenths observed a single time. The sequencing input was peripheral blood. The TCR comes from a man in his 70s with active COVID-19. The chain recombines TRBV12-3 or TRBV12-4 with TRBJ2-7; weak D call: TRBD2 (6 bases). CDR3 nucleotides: TGTGCCAGCAGTTTAGGTGGGGGGACGGAGCAGTACTTC. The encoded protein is CASSLGGGTEQYF.